This entry is about one T cell receptor beta chain. Its cognate antigen is unknown. The source of the sample is a study of shared clonotypes between healthy human individuals. At the level of the study: CD4 naive cells filled three plates per donor, CD4 memory three, CD8 naive two and CD8 memory one.

Study results and limitations: Non-shared clonotypes had lower generation probabilities than those shared by all four donors.

The CDR3 is 16 residues long. Germline V CDR1 and CDR2: SGHTA, FQGTGA. The V end lost 2 bases, the J end lost 0 bases, and 11 bases lay between the germline ends. Deep was the level used in running the assay. Method: immunoSEQ multiplex PCR; TCRdb's copy keeps in-frame clones and lacks some. The sample contains fewer than 3 million clones, 92% of which appear only once. This TCR was sampled from a man aged 18 to 35 in good health. Some clones in this sample may be carry-over from other donors' samples. This rearrangement joins TRBV7-3 to TRBJ2-1; unclear D gene. The sample comprised naive CD4+ T cells from PBMCs. Specified subset: CD45RA+ positively selected. CDR3 nucleotides: TGTGCCAGCAGCTTATCCCCTTTGGGCTCCTACAATGAGCAGTTCTTC. It codes for CASSLSPLGSYNEQFF. Full variable domain (rest looked up from reference TRBV7-3 and TRBJ2-1): GAGVSQTPSNKVTEKGKYVELRCDPISGHTALYWYRQSLGQGPEFLIYFQGTGAADDSGLPNDRFFAVRPEGSVSTLKIQRTERGDSAVYLCASSLSPLGSYNEQFFGPGTRLTVL.